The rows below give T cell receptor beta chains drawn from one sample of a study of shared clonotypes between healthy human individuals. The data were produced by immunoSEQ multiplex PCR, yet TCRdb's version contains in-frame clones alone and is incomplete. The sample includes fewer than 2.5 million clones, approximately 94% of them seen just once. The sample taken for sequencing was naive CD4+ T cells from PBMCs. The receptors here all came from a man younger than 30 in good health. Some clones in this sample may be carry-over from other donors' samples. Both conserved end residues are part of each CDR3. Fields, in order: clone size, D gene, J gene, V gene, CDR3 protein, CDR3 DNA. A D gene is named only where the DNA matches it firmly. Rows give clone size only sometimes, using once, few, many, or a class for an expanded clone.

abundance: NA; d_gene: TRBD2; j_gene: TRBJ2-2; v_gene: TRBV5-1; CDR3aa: CASSTLTSGSAGELFF; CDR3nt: TGCGCCAGCAGCACGCTGACTAGCGGGAGTGCCGGGGAGCTGTTTTTT
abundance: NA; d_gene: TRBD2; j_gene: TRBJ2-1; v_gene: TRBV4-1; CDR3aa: CASSQLGLAGGNEQFF; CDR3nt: TGCGCCAGCAGCCAACTTGGACTAGCGGGAGGGAATGAGCAGTTCTTC
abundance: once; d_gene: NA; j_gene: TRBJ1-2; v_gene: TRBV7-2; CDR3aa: CASGPRSHYGYTF; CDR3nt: TGTGCCAGCGGACCGCGGTCGCACTATGGCTACACCTTC
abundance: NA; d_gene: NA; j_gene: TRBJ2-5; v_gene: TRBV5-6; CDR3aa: CASSWRGRTQETQYF; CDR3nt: TGTGCCAGCAGCTGGAGAGGGCGGACGCAAGAGACCCAGTACTTC
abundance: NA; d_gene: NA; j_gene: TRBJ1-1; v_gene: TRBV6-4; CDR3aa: CASSDSGAATEAFF; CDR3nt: TGTGCCAGCAGTGACTCTGGGGCGGCCACTGAAGCTTTCTTT
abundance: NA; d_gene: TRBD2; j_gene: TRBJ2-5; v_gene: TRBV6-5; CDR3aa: CASRMGRSGSETQYF; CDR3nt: TGTGCCAGCAGGATGGGAAGGAGCGGGAGCGAGACCCAGTACTTC
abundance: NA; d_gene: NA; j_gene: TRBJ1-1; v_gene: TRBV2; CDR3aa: CASIEAGDLEAFF; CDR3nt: TGTGCCAGCATCGAAGCGGGGGACCTTGAAGCTTTCTTT
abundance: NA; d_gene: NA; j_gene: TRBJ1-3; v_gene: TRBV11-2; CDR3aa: CASSLGTQTPSGNTIYF; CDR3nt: TGTGCCAGCAGCTTAGGGACGCAGACTCCGTCTGGAAACACCATATATTTT
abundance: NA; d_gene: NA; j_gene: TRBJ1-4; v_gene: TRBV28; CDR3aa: CASSISGHEKLFF; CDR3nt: TGTGCCAGCAGTATCTCAGGCCATGAAAAACTGTTTTTT
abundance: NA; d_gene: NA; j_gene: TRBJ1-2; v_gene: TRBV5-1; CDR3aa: CASSPQRGAEYGYTF; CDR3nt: TGCGCCAGCAGCCCCCAGCGGGGGGCGGAATATGGCTACACCTTC
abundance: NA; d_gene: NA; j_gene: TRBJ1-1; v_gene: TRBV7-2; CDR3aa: CASSPSLGPTEAFF; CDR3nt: TGTGCCAGCAGCCCTAGTCTGGGGCCCACTGAAGCTTTCTTT
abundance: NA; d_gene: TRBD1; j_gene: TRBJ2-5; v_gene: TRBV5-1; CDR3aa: CASSPNRGQTQYF; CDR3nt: TGCGCCAGCAGCCCTAACAGGGGACAGACCCAGTACTTC
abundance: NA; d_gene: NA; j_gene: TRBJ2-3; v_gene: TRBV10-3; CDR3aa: CAISFTGTDTQYF; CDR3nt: TGTGCCATCAGTTTCACCGGCACAGATACGCAGTATTTT
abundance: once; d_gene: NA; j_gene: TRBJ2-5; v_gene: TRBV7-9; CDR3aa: CASSLDTTEETQYF; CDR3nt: TGTGCCAGCAGCTTAGACACGACTGAAGAGACCCAGTACTTC
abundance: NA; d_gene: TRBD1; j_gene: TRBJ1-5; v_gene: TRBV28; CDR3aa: CASSPGQGPPQHF; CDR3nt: TGTGCCAGCAGTCCCGGACAGGGCCCGCCCCAGCATTTT
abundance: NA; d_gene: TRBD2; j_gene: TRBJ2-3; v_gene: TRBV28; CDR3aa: CASSYPRSSGSVSDTQYF; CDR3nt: TGTGCCAGCAGCTACCCCCGGTCTAGCGGGAGCGTATCAGATACGCAGTATTTT
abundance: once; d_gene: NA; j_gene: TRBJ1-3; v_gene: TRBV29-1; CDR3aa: CSGTIGDTIYF; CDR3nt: TGCAGCGGAACTATTGGAGACACCATATATTTT
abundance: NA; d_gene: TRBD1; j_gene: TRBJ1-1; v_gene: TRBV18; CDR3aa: CASSPTTGRDTEAFF; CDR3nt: TGTGCCAGCTCACCAACGACAGGGCGGGACACTGAAGCTTTCTTT
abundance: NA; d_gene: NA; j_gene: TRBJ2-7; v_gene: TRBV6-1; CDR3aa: CASSGTAPISYEQYF; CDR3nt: TGTGCCAGCAGTGGAACAGCGCCTATTTCCTACGAGCAGTACTTC
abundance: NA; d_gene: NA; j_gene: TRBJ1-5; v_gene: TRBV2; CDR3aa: CASSSGTLYSNQPQHF; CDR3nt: TGTGCCAGCAGTTCCGGGACACTGTATAGCAATCAGCCCCAGCATTTT
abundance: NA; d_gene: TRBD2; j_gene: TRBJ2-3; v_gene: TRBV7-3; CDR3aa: CASSLPAGGPNTQYF; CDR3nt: TGTGCCAGCAGCTTACCGGCGGGAGGGCCAAATACGCAGTATTTT
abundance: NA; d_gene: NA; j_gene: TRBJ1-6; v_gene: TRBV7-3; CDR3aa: CASSRGQNGSPLHF; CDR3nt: TGTGCCAGCAGCCGGGGGCAAAATGGTTCACCCCTCCACTTT
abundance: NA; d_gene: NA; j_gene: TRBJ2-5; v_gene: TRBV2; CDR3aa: CASTQGREETQYF; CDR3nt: TGTGCCAGCACCCAGGGGAGGGAAGAGACCCAGTACTTC
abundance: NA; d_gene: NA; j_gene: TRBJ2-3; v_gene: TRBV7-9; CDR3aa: CASSVGLANTQYF; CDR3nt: TGTGCCAGCAGCGTGGGGTTGGCAAATACGCAGTATTTT
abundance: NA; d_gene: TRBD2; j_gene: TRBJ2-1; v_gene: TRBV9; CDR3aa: CASRETSGIYNEQFF; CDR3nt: TGTGCCAGCAGGGAGACTAGCGGGATATACAATGAGCAGTTCTTC
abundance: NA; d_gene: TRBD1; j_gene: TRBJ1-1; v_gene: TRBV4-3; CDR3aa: CASSQDNQGDTEAFF; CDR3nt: TGCGCCAGCAGCCAAGATAATCAGGGGGACACTGAAGCTTTCTTT
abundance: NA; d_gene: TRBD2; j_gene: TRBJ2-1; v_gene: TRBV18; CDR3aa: CASSPLTLASGRAPKENEQFF; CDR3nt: TGTGCCAGCTCACCCTTAACTTTGGCTAGCGGGAGGGCCCCTAAGGAGAATGAGCAGTTCTTC
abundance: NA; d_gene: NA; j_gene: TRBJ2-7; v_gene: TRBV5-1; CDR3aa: CASSLESRAGEQYF; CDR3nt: TGCGCCAGCAGCTTGGAGTCCCGGGCTGGGGAGCAGTACTTC
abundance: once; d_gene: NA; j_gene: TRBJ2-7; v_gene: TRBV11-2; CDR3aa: CASSLGGNSHYEQYF; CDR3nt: TGTGCCAGCAGCTTAGGGGGGAACTCTCACTACGAGCAGTACTTC
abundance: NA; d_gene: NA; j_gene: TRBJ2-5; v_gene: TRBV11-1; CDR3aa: CASRGGQETQYF; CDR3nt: TGTGCCAGCAGAGGGGGCCAAGAGACCCAGTACTTC
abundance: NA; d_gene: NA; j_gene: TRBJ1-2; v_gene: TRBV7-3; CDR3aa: CASSLNGGDGYTF; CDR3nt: TGTGCCAGCAGCTTAAATGGCGGGGACGGCTACACCTTC
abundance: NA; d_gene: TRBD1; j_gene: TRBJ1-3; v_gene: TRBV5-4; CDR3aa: CASSFPGQGGNTIYF; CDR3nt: TGTGCCAGCAGCTTTCCGGGACAGGGGGGAAACACCATATATTTT
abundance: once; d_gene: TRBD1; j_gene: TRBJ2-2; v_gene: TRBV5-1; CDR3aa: CASSAAGQGNTGELFF; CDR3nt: TGCGCCAGCAGCGCGGCGGGACAGGGGAACACCGGGGAGCTGTTTTTT
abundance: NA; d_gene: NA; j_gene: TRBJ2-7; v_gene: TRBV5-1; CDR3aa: CASSFMYEQYF; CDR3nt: TGCGCCAGCAGCTTCATGTACGAGCAGTACTTC
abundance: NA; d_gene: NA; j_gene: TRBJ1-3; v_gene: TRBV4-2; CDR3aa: CASSLAHSGNTIYF; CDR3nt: TGTGCCAGCAGCCTAGCTCACTCTGGAAACACCATATATTTT
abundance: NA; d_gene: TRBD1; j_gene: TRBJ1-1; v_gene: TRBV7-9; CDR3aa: CASTRQGASNTEAFF; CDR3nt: TGTGCCAGCACCCGCCAGGGGGCCTCGAACACTGAAGCTTTCTTT
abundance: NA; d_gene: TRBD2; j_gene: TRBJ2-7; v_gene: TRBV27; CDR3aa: CASSTLAGKYSYEQYF; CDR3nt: TGTGCCAGCAGCACTCTAGCGGGGAAATATTCCTACGAGCAGTACTTC
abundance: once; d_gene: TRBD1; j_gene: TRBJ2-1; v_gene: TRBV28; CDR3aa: CRTGGWGNEQFF; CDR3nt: TGCCGCACAGGGGGCTGGGGGAATGAGCAGTTCTTC
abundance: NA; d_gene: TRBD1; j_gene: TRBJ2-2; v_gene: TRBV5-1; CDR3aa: CASSPDRVTGELFF; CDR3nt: TGCGCCAGCAGCCCGGACAGGGTGACCGGGGAGCTGTTTTTT
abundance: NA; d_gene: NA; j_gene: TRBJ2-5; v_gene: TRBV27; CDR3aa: CASSARGWGKETQYF; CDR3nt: TGTGCCAGCAGTGCGAGAGGGTGGGGCAAGGAGACCCAGTACTTC
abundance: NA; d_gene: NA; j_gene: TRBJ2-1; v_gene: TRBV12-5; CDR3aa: CASGLVLVAGTASYNEQFF; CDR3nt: TGTGCTAGTGGTTTGGTACTGGTTGCGGGTACAGCTTCCTACAATGAGCAGTTCTTC
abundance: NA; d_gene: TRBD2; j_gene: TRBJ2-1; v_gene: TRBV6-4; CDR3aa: CARPFGGAGVDEQFF; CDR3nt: TGTGCCAGACCCTTCGGGGGGGCGGGAGTGGATGAGCAGTTCTTC
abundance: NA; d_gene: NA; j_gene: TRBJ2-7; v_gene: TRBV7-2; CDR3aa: CASSLVGQTYEQYF; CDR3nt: TGTGCCAGCAGCTTAGTGGGACAAACCTACGAGCAGTACTTC
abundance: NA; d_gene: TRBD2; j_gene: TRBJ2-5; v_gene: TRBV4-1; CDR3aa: CASSSAGSVETQYF; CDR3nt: TGCGCCAGCAGCTCAGCGGGAAGCGTAGAGACCCAGTACTTC
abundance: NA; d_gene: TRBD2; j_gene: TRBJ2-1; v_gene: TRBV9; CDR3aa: CASSASSGRYNEQFF; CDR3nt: TGTGCCAGCAGCGCCTCTAGCGGGAGGTACAATGAGCAGTTCTTC
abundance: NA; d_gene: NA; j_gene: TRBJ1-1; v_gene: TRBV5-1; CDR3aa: CASNPQGRTEAFF; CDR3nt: TGCGCCAGCAACCCACAGGGTCGCACTGAAGCTTTCTTT
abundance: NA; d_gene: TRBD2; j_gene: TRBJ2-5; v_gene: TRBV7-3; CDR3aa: CASSLSGLGETQYF; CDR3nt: TGTGCCAGCAGCTTATCAGGACTAGGGGAGACCCAGTACTTC